The 6 T cell receptor beta chains given below trace back to one sample, sequenced in a study of T cell changes during pregnancy in multiple sclerosis. Some clones are missing from TCRdb's copy, which holds only in-frame ones; the method was immunoSEQ multiplex PCR. There are about 98,000 clones in the sample; just over 90% occur only once, and roughly 2.3% lies in the top ten. The sequencing used peripheral blood, collected after pregnancy. The source of these receptors is a female donor in good health, enrolled as a control in a pregnancy study.

The gene calls are TRBV7-8 and TRBJ1-5; D is unclear. This CDR3 region has 17 residues. In germline, CDR1 is SGHVS, CDR2 FQNEAQ. With 0 bases removed from V and 1 base from J, the gap between germline ends came to 13 bases. In DNA form, the CDR3 reads TGTGCCAGCAGCTTAGCGACGGGTCCCTCGAGCAATCAGCCCCAGCATTTT. It codes for CASSLATGPSSNQPQHF. Full variable domain (missing parts from reference TRBV7-8 and TRBJ1-5): GAGVSQSPRYKVAKRGQDVALRCDPISGHVSLFWYQQALGQGPEFLTYFQNEAQLDKSGLPSDRFFAERPEGSVSTLKIQRTQQEDSAVYLCASSLATGPSSNQPQHFGDGTRLSIL.

This clone showed up just once. The V gene is TRBV27, the J gene TRBJ2-1, with D possibly TRBD2 on 5 matching bases. Germline V gives CDR1 MNHEY, CDR2 SMNVEV (reference sequence). CDR3 length: 15 residues. Trimming pared 2 bases from V and 4 bases from J, leaving 12 bases between. The CDR3 here is CASSLREPPYNEQFF. The CDR3 nucleotides read TGTGCCAGCAGTTTACGGGAACCTCCATACAATGAGCAGTTCTTC.

V usage is TRBV6-5 and J usage is TRBJ2-7, with D hard to call. Germline V lookup: CDR1 MNHEY, CDR2 SVGAGI. The CDR3 consists of 14 residues. V was shortened by 1 base and J by 2 bases, with 9 bases between the two germline ends. The CDR3 DNA sequence: TGTGCCAGCAGTTACTGGGCAGTTCCCTACGAGCAGTACTTC. It yields the protein CASSYWAVPYEQYF.

J is TRBJ2-7 and V is TRBV27, with D unclear. The length of the CDR3 is 12 residues. CDR1 MNHEY and CDR2 SMNVEV come from the germline V gene (reference sequence). V shed 3 bases and J shed 5 bases, with 8 bases lying between them. This CDR3 reads CASSFRRDEQYF. The CDR3 region has the DNA TGTGCCAGCAGTTTCCGCCGGGACGAGCAGTACTTC.

This chain uses TRBV7-9 with TRBJ2-1; D is possibly TRBD2 (5 bases). This CDR3 is 18 amino acids long. Germline values: CDR1 SEHNR, CDR2 FQNEAQ (reference sequence). V was cut by 3 bases and J by 5 bases, with 23 bases left in between. The CDR3 loop reads CASSFGTSAGGRNNEQFF. The CDR3 nucleotides are TGTGCCAGCAGCTTTGGCACCTCGGCGGGTGGCCGAAACAATGAGCAGTTCTTC.

In DNA, the CDR3 is TGTGCCAGCAGCTTTCCGGGACTAAGAGGTCAGACCCAGTACTTC. Protein: CASSFPGLRGQTQYF. The chain combines TRBV5-4 with TRBJ2-5; 7 bases align to TRBD2. Unmatched junction bases numbered 10, after V lost 2 bases and J lost 6 bases. The CDR3 consists of 15 residues. Germline V gene sequence: CDR1 SGHNT, CDR2 YYREEE (reference sequence).